This TCR beta chain was documented in a study of human T cells and chemical hapten exposure. Study overall: In the sensitization step, 2% DPC was placed on 2 cm by 2 cm of upper inner arm skin. 0.01% DPC was applied to the upper back in patch tests, which were read at 6 days. Slight differences in pooled library volume were the main source of varying TCR yields across samples. Findings and caveats of the study: More PT1 expanded TCRs went with higher patch test scores.

TCRdb ran MiXCR on the RACE reads and lists one entry per CDR3 protein. This table has around 300,000 distinct CDR3 sequences, around 7% appearing once. This clonotype occurred many times. Its target is unknown. Time point reported: patch test 1, 2 weeks after DPC sensitization. Stated treatment: therapeutic diphenylcyclopropenone sensitization with weekly scalp DPC. The starting material was whole blood, obtained in connection with sensitization to the hapten diphenylcyclopropenone (DPC). The sequence was obtained from a woman aged 18-29 years with alopecia areata. Some clones in this sample may be carry-over from other donors' samples.

This CDR3 is CSVSGGPTYEQYF. Here the CDR3 DNA reads TGCAGCGTCTCCGGGGGCCCAACCTACGAGCAGTACTTC. The chain has TRBV29-1 and TRBJ2-7, with D possibly being TRBD1 or TRBD2 (6 bases each). Germline CDR1 reads SQVTM; CDR2 reads ANQGSEA. V was clipped by 6 bases and J by 2 bases, with 14 bases between them. CDR3 length equals 13 residues.